The rows below give T cell receptor beta chains drawn from one sample of a study of CD8 T cells in Susac syndrome. TCRdb fed the immunoSEQ multiplex PCR reads into MiXCR, producing one record per CDR3 protein. This table has fewer than 200,000 distinct CDR3 sequences, 85% to 95% appearing once. Material: CD4+ T cells from PBMCs. The receptors come from a human donor in good health. The CDR3 runs from the conserved cysteine through the conserved F or W. Fields, in order: D gene, V gene, J gene, clone size, CDR3 DNA, CDR3 protein. A D gene is named only where the DNA matches it firmly. Expanded clones get a size class; other rows say once, few or many, or leave the size out.

TRBD1	TRBV20-1	TRBJ2-3	-	TGCAGTGCTGCACAGGGGGGCGGGCATACGCAGTATTTT	CSAAQGGGHTQYF
TRBD1	TRBV5-1	TRBJ2-7	-	TGCGCCAGCAGCTTCCCGGACAGGGTCTACGAGCAGTACTTC	CASSFPDRVYEQYF
-	TRBV12-3/TRBV12-4	TRBJ2-3	-	TGTGCCAGCAGCCACCGCGCCCCCCTAAGTACGCAGTATTTT	CASSHRAPLSTQYF
-	TRBV6-6	TRBJ1-5	-	TGTGCCAGCACCCACTGGGGGGAAAGCAATCAGCCCCAGCATTTT	CASTHWGESNQPQHF
-	TRBV5-1	TRBJ2-5	once	TGCGCCAGCAGCTTGGCGGAGGGATGGTCAGAGACCCAGTACTTC	CASSLAEGWSETQYF
-	TRBV19	TRBJ1-1	-	TGTGCCAGTAGTATCCAAGGCGGGAACATGAACACTGAAGCTTTCTTT	CASSIQGGNMNTEAFF
-	TRBV3-1	TRBJ2-5	-	TGTGCCAGCAGCCCCAGGGACATCCAAGAGACCCAGTACTTC	CASSPRDIQETQYF
TRBD1	TRBV7-2	TRBJ1-1	-	TGTGCCAGCAGCTCCCGACAGGGGTTTGGGAACACTGAAGCTTTCTTT	CASSSRQGFGNTEAFF
-	TRBV7-3	TRBJ1-5	-	TGTGCCAGCAGCCCCCCCCCGGGAGATATCAATCAGCCCCAGCATTTT	CASSPPPGDINQPQHF
-	TRBV7-2	TRBJ1-1	-	TGTGCCAGCAGCTTGGAGGGGAAAACTGAAGCTTTCTTT	CASSLEGKTEAFF
-	TRBV12-3/TRBV12-4	TRBJ2-3	few	TGTGCCTCGTCGGGGCGCACAGATACGCAGTATTTT	CASSGRTDTQYF
TRBD2	TRBV12-3/TRBV12-4	TRBJ2-2	-	TGTGCCAGCAGTTTAGCAAGGTCGGGGGGGGCAGCCGGGGAGCTGTTTTTT	CASSLARSGGAAGELFF
-	TRBV15	TRBJ2-7	-	TGTGCCACCAGCAGAGATATGGCCTACGAGCAGTACTTC	CATSRDMAYEQYF
-	TRBV6-5	TRBJ1-5	-	TGTGCCAGCTCTCTTCGGGGGCAGCCCCACCATTTT	CASSLRGQPHHF
-	TRBV5-8	TRBJ2-2	-	TGTGCCAGCAGCCCGGGGTTCATAAACACCGGGGAGCTGTTTTTT	CASSPGFINTGELFF
-	TRBV2	TRBJ2-1	-	TGTGCCAGCAGGGTAGGGTTATACAATGAGCAGTTCTTC	CASRVGLYNEQFF